This TCR beta chain was sequenced in a study of T cells in Graves' hyperthyroidism and ophthalmopathy. CDR1 and CDR2 (germline): SQVTM, ANQGSEA. The CDR3 covers 11 residues. V lost 7 bases and J 4 bases, leaving 9 bases between the germline ends. TCR beta CDR3 regions were amplified from RNA. HTBI primers drove first-round RT-PCR of the TCR CDR3. MiXCR, run by TCRdb on the multiplex PCR reads, gives a single entry per CDR3 protein. The sample holds 300,000 to 400,000 distinct CDR3 sequences, around 23% seen once. The chain combines TRBV29-1 with TRBJ2-3; D unclear. Sequenced material: blood. The sequence came from a woman between 50 and 59 years old with Graves' hyperthyroidism. CDR3 amino acids: CSEMRSDTQYF. The DNA of the CDR3 is TGCAGCGAGATGAGGTCAGATACGCAGTATTTT.